At least ten counts were recorded for the clone carrying this T cell receptor (beta chain). Its antigen is currently unknown. In TCRdb, the 5' RACE reads were re-called with MiXCR into one record per CDR3 protein. The sample carries around 230,000 distinct CDR3 sequences, less than 10% recorded once. The sample belongs to a study of CD8 T cells in ankylosing spondylitis. Overall study findings and caveats: Reactive arthritis synovial fluid and blood were previously reported to contain some motif variants. What appeared characteristic of ankylosing spondylitis blood was a TCR beta motif of eight or nine highly homologous variants.

CDR1 and CDR2 (germline): SGHTA, FQGTGA. Trimming took 3 bases from V and 9 from J; bases not matched to a gene: 1. CDR3 length equals 14 residues. This receptor was identified in a male donor with ankylosing spondylitis or in good health (not recorded which). Sequencing was done on a sample of blood, either unsorted or a sorted T cell fraction (not recorded which). This rearrangement joins TRBV7-3 to TRBJ1-6, with 11 bases matching TRBD1. As DNA, the CDR3 is TGTGCCAGCAGCTTTGGACAGGGGGCTTCACCCCTCCACTTT. Residues: CASSFGQGASPLHF.